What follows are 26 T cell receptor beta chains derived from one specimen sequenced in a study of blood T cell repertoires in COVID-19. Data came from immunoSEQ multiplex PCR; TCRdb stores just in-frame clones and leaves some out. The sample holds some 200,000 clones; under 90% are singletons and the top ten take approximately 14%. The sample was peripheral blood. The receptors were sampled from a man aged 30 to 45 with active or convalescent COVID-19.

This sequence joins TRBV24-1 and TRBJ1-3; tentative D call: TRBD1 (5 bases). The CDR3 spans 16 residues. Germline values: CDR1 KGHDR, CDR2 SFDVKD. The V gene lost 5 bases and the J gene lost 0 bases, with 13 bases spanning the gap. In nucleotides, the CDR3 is TGTGCCACCAGTGTGCTGGGGGGGTGCTCTGGAAACACCATATATTTT. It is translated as CATSVLGGCSGNTIYF.

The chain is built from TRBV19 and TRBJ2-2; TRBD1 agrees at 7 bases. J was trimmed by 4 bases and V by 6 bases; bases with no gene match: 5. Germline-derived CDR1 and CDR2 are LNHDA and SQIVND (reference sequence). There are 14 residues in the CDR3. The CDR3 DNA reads TGTGCCAGTAGCGAGGGGGCGAGCACCGGGGAGCTGTTTTTT. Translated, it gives CASSEGASTGELFF. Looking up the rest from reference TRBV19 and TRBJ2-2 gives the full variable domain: DGGITQSPKYLFRKEGQNVTLSCEQNLNHDAMYWYRQDPGQGLRLIYYSQIVNDFQKGDIAEGYSVSREKKESFPLTVTSAQKNPTAFYLCASSEGASTGELFFGEGSRLTVL.

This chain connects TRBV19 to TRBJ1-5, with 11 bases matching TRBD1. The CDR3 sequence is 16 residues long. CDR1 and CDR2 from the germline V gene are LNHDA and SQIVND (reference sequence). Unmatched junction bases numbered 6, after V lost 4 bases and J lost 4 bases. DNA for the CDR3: TGTGCCAGTAGTACTGGGACAGGGGGAAGGAATCAGCCCCAGCATTTT. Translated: CASSTGTGGRNQPQHF. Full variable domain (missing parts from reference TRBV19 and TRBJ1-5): DGGITQSPKYLFRKEGQNVTLSCEQNLNHDAMYWYRQDPGQGLRLIYYSQIVNDFQKGDIAEGYSVSREKKESFPLTVTSAQKNPTAFYLCASSTGTGGRNQPQHFGDGTRLSIL.

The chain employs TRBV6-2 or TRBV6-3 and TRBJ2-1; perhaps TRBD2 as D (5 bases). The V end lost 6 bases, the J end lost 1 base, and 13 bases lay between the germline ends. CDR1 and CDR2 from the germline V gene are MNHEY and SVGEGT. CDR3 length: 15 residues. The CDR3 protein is CASSRQSGSYNEQFF. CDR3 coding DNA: TGTGCCAGCAGCCGCCAGAGCGGATCCTACAATGAGCAGTTCTTC.

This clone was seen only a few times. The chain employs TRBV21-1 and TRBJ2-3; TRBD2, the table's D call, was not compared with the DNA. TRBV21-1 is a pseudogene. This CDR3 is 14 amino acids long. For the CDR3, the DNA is TGTGCCAGCAACCCGGGACTTCGCACAGATACGCAGTATTTT. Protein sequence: CASNPGLRTDTQYF.

This CDR3 is CASGTRTGPNEKLFF. Here the CDR3 DNA reads TGTGCCAGCGGAACGAGGACAGGGCCTAATGAAAAACTGTTTTTT. The chain is built from TRBV5-4 and TRBJ1-4; 8 nucleotides agree with TRBD1. V gave up 7 bases and J gave up 3 bases; unmatched junction bases: 8. Germline-derived CDR1 and CDR2 are SGHNT and YYREEE (reference sequence). CDR3 length: 15 residues.

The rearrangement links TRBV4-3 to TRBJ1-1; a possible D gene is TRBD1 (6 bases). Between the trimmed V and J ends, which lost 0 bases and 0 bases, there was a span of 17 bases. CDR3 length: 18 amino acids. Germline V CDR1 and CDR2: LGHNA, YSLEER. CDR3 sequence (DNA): TGCGCCAGCAGCCAAGATCTGGTGGGGTGGGACATGAACACTGAAGCTTTCTTT. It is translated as CASSQDLVGWDMNTEAFF.

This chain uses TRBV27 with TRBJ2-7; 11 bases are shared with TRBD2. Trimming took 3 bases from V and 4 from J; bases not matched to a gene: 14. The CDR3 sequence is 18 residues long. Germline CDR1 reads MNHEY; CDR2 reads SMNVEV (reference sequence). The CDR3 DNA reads TGTGCCAGCAGTTTTGGGGTACCACTAGCGGGAGTGGGGTACGAGCAGTACTTC. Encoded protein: CASSFGVPLAGVGYEQYF.

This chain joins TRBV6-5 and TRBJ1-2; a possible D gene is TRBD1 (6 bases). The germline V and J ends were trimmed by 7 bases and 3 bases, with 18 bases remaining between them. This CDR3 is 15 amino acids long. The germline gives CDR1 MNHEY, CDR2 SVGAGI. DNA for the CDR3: TGTGCCAGCACCCTGACGGGGAGGGGGGACTATGGCTACACCTTC. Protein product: CASTLTGRGDYGYTF.

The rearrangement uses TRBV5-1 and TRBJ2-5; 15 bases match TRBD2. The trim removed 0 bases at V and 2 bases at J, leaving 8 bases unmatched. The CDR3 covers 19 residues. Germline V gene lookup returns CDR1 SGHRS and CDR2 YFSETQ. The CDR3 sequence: CASSLGWTSGGEKQETQYF. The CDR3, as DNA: TGCGCCAGCAGCTTGGGGTGGACTAGCGGGGGGGAGAAACAAGAGACCCAGTACTTC.

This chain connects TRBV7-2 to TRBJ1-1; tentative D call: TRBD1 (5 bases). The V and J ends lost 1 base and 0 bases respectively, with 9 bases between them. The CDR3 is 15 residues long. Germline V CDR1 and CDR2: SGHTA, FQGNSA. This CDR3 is CASSLGPGLNTEAFF. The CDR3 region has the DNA TGTGCCAGCAGCTTAGGACCAGGGCTGAACACTGAAGCTTTCTTT.

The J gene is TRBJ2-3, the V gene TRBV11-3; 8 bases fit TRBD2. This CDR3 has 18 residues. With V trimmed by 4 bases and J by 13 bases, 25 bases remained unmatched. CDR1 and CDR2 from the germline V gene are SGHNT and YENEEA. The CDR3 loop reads CASSSDQRGAGEGLLEYF. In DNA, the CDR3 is TGTGCCAGCAGCTCGGACCAGCGCGGAGCGGGGGAAGGACTGCTCGAGTATTTT.

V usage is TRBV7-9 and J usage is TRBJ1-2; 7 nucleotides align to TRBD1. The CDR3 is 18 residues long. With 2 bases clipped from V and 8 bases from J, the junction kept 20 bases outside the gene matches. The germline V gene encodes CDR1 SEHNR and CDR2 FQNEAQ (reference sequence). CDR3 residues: CASSLRGLDTSPWKGYTF. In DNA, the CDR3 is TGTGCCAGCAGCTTAAGGGGGCTGGACACCTCACCTTGGAAGGGCTACACCTTC.

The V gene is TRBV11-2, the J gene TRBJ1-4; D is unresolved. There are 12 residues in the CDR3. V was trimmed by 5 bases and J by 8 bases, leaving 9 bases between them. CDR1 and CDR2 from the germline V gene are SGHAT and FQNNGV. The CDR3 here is CASSQHGEKLFF. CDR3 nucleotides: TGTGCCAGCAGCCAACACGGGGAAAAACTGTTTTTT.

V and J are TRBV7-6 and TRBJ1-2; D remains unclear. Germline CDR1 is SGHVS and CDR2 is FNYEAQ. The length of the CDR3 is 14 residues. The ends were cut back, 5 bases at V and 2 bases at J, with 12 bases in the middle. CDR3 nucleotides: TGTGCCAGCAGCCCGGCCCCAGGAAACTATGGCTACACCTTC. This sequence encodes CASSPAPGNYGYTF.

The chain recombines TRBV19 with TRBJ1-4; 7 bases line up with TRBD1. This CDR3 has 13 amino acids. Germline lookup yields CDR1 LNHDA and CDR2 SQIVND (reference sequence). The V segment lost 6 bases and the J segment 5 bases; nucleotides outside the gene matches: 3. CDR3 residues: CASRGTANEKLFF. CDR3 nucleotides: TGTGCCAGTAGAGGGACAGCGAATGAAAAACTGTTTTTT.

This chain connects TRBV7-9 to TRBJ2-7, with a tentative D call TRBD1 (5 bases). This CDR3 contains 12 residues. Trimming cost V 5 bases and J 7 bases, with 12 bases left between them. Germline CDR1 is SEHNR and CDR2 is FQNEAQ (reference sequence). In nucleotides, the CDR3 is TGTGCCAGCAGCCCCCAGGGTAGTGAGCAGTACTTC. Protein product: CASSPQGSEQYF.

The chain's CDR3 is CASSSNTRLAGVYEQYV. The CDR3 coding sequence is TGTGCCAGCAGTTCTAATACCCGACTAGCGGGGGTCTACGAGCAGTACGTC. This rearrangement joins TRBV27 to TRBJ2-7, with 12 bases fitting TRBD2. Germline CDR1 MNHEY, CDR2 SMNVEV (reference sequence). V was clipped by 4 bases and J by 3 bases; unmatched bases: 10. The CDR3 runs to 17 residues.

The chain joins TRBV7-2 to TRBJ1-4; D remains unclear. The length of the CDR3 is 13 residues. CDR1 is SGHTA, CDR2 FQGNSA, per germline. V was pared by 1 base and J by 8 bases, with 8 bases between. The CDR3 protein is CASSLVAREKLFF. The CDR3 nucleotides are TGTGCCAGCAGCTTAGTGGCTAGGGAAAAACTGTTTTTT.

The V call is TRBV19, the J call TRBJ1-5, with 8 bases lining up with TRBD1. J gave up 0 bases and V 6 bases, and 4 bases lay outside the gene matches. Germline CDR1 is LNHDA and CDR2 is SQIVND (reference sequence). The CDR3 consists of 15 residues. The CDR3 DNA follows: TGTGCCAGTAGAAAGGACAGGGCTAGCAATCAGCCCCAGCATTTT. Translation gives CASRKDRASNQPQHF.

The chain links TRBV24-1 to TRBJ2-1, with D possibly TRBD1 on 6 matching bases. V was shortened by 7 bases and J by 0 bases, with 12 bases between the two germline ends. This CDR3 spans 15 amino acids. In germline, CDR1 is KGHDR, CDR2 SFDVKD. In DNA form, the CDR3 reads TGTGCCACCAGCAGGACAGATACCTCCTACAATGAGCAGTTCTTC. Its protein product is CATSRTDTSYNEQFF.

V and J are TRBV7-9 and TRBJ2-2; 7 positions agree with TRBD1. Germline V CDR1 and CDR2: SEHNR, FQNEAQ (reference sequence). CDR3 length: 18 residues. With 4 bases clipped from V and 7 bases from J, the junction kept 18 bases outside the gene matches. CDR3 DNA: TGTGCCAGCAGCTCCGAGCCCCTCGGACAGGTCAGGTACGGGGAGCTGTTTTTT. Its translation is CASSSEPLGQVRYGELFF. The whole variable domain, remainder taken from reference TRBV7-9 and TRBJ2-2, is DTGVSQNPRHKITKRGQNVTFRCDPISEHNRLYWYRQTLGQGPEFLTYFQNEAQLEKSRLLSDRFSAERPKGSFSTLEIQRTEQGDSAMYLCASSSEPLGQVRYGELFFGEGSRLTVL.

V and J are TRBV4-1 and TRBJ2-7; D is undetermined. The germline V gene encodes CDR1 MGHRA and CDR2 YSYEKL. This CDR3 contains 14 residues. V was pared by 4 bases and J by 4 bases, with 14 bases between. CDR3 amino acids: CASSPSTQTYEQYV. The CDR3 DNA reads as TGCGCCAGCAGCCCGTCCACGCAGACTTACGAGCAGTACGTC.

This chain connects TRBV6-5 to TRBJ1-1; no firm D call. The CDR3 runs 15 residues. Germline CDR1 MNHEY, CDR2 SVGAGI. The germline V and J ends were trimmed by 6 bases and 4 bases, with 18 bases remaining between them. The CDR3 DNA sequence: TGTGCCAGCAGCTTAGGACGGACGGGATCCACTGAAGCTTTCTTT. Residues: CASSLGRTGSTEAFF.

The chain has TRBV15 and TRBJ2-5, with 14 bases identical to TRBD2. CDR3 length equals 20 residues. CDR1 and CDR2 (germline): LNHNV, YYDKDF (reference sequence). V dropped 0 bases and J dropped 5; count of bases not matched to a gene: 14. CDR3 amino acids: CATSRERLTSGRAFRETQYF. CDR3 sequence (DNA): TGTGCCACCAGCAGAGAAAGGTTGACTAGCGGGAGGGCGTTCCGGGAGACCCAGTACTTC.

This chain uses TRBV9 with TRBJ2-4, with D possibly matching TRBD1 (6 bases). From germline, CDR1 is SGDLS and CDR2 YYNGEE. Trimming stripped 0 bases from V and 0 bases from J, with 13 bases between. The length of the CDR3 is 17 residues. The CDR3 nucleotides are TGTGCCAGCAGCGTAGCTTCGGACAGTCTAGCCAAAAACATTCAGTACTTC. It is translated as CASSVASDSLAKNIQYF.